This passage covers 6 T cell receptor beta chains from one sample sequenced in a study of breast tumors, draining lymph nodes, adjacent tissues. The lymph nodes were axillary draining lymph nodes from breast cancer patients. TCRdb re-called the multiplex PCR reads through MiXCR, storing one row per CDR3 protein. The table includes 270,000 or so distinct CDR3 sequences, about 30% detected once. Sequenced input: axillary lymph node tissue. These receptor sequences come from a female donor with breast cancer. Some clones in this sample may be carry-over from other donors' samples.

This clonotype was seen more than once but under ten times. The CDR3 is CAWSVRGAGDEQFF. The CDR3 nucleotides read TGTGCCTGGAGTGTACGTGGGGCGGGGGATGAGCAGTTCTTC. The rearrangement joins TRBV30 to TRBJ2-1; 7 bases are shared with TRBD2. From germline, CDR1 is GTSNPN and CDR2 SVGIG (reference sequence). V shed 0 bases, J shed 8 bases, and the junction held 7 bases outside the gene matches. CDR3 length: 14 amino acids.

This sequence joins TRBV5-1 and TRBJ2-4; D not certain. Trimming left V 5 bases short and J 3 bases short, with 12 bases between. The CDR3 loop spans 14 amino acids. The V gene's germline CDR1 is SGHRS and CDR2 YFSETQ. As DNA, the CDR3 is TGCGCCAGCAGGTCTTCTGATTACAAAAACATTCAGTACTTC. Its protein product is CASRSSDYKNIQYF.

As concerns this clonotype: This clone may be a read error of a much larger clone one base away. This sequence joins TRBV11-2 and TRBJ1-2; D call uncertain. The germline gives CDR1 SGHAT, CDR2 FQNNGV. The CDR3 is 13 amino acids. The CDR3 DNA sequence: TGTGCCAGCAGCCCAATCCGGGGAGGAGGCTTCACCTTC. It translates to CASSPIRGGGFTF.

With respect to this clonotype: A read error may explain this, as a much larger clone is one base away. The genes are TRBV19 and TRBJ2-5; D is possibly TRBD2 (6 bases). Germline CDR1 is LNHDA and CDR2 is SQIVND (reference sequence). The CDR3 runs 15 residues. In DNA form, the CDR3 reads TGTGCCAGTAGTCCATTAGGTGGGAGGAGAGAGGCCCAGTACTTC. This encodes CASSPLGGRREAQYF.

In its sample, this clonotype was seen many times. CDR3 region: CASSSGQALYEQYF. In DNA form, the CDR3 reads TGTGCCAGCAGCTCCGGACAGGCCCTCTACGAGCAGTACTTC. The V and J genes are TRBV5-4 and TRBJ2-7, with 7 bases lining up with TRBD1. V shed 3 bases and J 3 bases; nucleotides not matched to a gene: 6. Germline CDR1 SGHNT, CDR2 YYREEE (reference sequence). The CDR3 covers 14 residues.

This clonotype was counted ten times or more. The J gene is TRBJ1-2, the V gene TRBV11-2; D remains unclear. The germline V gene encodes CDR1 SGHAT and CDR2 FQNNGV. The V end was cut by 1 base, the J end by 5 bases, with 14 bases between. This CDR3 spans 15 amino acids. CDR3 nucleotide sequence: TGTGCCAGCAGCTTAGTCGGAGGGTTGGTGTATGGCTACACCTTC. Translating it yields CASSLVGGLVYGYTF.